This is a list of T cell receptor beta chains from one sample in a study of PD-1 blockade in classical Hodgkin lymphoma. Profiling relied on immunoSEQ multiplex PCR, and the TCRdb table lists in-frame clones only, not all of them. The sample holds roughly 40,000 clones, around 86% seen once. Sample: peripheral blood mononuclear cells (PBMCs), taken at baseline. The origin of the receptors is a human donor with classical Hodgkin lymphoma. Both conserved end residues are part of each CDR3. The D gene is left open where the match is weak. Size values are once, few and many counts, or a class for expanded clones, and some rows have none.

abundance | j_gene | d_gene | v_gene | CDR3aa | CDR3nt
- | TRBJ1-6 | TRBD1 | TRBV7-9 | CASSPRTGTNSPLHF | TGTGCCAGCAGCCCTCGGACAGGGACTAATTCACCCCTCCACTTT
once | TRBJ2-7 | - | TRBV4-1 | CASSPLGARDSHEQYF | TGCGCCAGCAGCCCGCTTGGGGCCCGGGATTCACACGAGCAGTACTTC
- | TRBJ2-7 | - | TRBV7-9 | CASSLVEKLAEQYF | TGTGCCAGCAGCTTAGTGGAAAAGTTGGCCGAGCAGTACTTC
- | TRBJ2-1 | TRBD2 | TRBV7-2 | CASSLVSHRTSFFVEQFF | TGTGCCAGCAGCTTAGTCTCGCATAGGACTAGCTTCTTTGTTGAGCAGTTCTTC
- | TRBJ2-7 | TRBD1 | TRBV2 | CASRAGTAASYEQYF | TGTGCCAGCAGGGCCGGGACAGCGGCCTCCTACGAGCAGTACTTC
- | TRBJ1-6 | TRBD1 | TRBV10-3 | CAILDRENSPLHF | TGTGCCATCCTGGACAGGGAAAATTCACCCCTCCACTTT
- | TRBJ1-1 | TRBD1 | TRBV2 | CASSADRVGTEAFF | TGTGCCAGCAGCGCTGACAGGGTGGGCACTGAAGCTTTCTTT
few | TRBJ1-4 | - | TRBV28 | CASSSPTGYNEKLFF | TGTGCCAGCAGCTCCCCCACAGGATATAATGAAAAACTGTTTTTT
- | TRBJ1-5 | - | TRBV5-1 | CASSYGGGDSNQPQHF | TGCGCCAGCAGCTATGGAGGGGGGGATAGCAATCAGCCCCAGCATTTT
- | TRBJ2-1 | - | TRBV5-6 | CASSFYTRYHEQFF | TGTGCCAGCAGCTTTTATACTAGGTATCATGAGCAGTTCTTC
- | TRBJ1-1 | - | TRBV6-4 | CASSIIPNTEAFF | TGTGCCAGCAGTATTATCCCCAACACTGAAGCTTTCTTT
- | TRBJ2-1 | - | TRBV28 | CASTIRQYNEQFF | TGTGCCAGCACCATCAGGCAGTACAATGAGCAGTTCTTC
- | TRBJ1-2 | TRBD1 | TRBV10-3 | CAITGTGDRYTF | TGTGCCATCACCGGGACAGGGGATCGCTACACCTTC
- | TRBJ1-5 | - | TRBV21-1 | CASSKGGGGAGQPQHF | TGTGCCAGCAGCAAAGGAGGGGGGGGCGCCGGACAGCCCCAGCATTTT
- | TRBJ1-1 | TRBD1 | TRBV7-2 | CASSPDRGRIAEAFF | TGTGCCAGCAGCCCAGACAGGGGGCGAATCGCTGAAGCTTTCTTT
- | TRBJ2-2 | - | TRBV2 | CASSEVRVFGELFF | TGTGCCAGCAGTGAAGTTCGGGTTTTCGGGGAGCTGTTTTTT
- | TRBJ2-1 | - | TRBV27 | CASSLWGPNSNEQFF | TGTGCCAGCAGTTTGTGGGGCCCCAATTCCAATGAGCAGTTCTTC
- | TRBJ1-5 | - | TRBV5-1 | CASSSAGGNQPQHF | TGCGCCAGCAGCTCGGCAGGTGGGAATCAGCCCCAGCATTTT
- | TRBJ1-5 | - | TRBV27 | CASNPGGGVGQPQHF | TGTGCCAGCAATCCCGGTGGCGGGGTTGGTCAGCCCCAGCATTTT
- | TRBJ2-3 | - | TRBV5-1 | CASRGRGGGAGGDTQYF | TGCGCCAGCAGAGGGAGGGGAGGAGGAGCCGGGGGCGATACGCAGTATTTT
- | TRBJ2-3 | - | TRBV6-5 | CASSYNRGTDTQYF | TGTGCCAGCAGTTACAACAGGGGCACAGATACGCAGTATTTT
once | TRBJ2-2 | - | TRBV7-7 | CASSLDRGIGELFF | TGTGCTAGCAGCTTAGACAGAGGGATCGGGGAGCTGTTTTTT
- | TRBJ2-3 | TRBD1 | TRBV5-1 | CASSLGTGGDTQYF | TGCGCCAGCAGCTTAGGGACAGGGGGAGATACGCAGTATTTT
- | TRBJ2-7 | - | TRBV18 | CASSSSDRVYEQYF | TGTGCCAGCTCATCTAGCGACAGGGTGTACGAGCAGTACTTC
- | TRBJ2-7 | - | TRBV6-5 | CASSYTYNPDYEQYF | TGTGCCAGCAGTTACACCTACAACCCCGACTACGAGCAGTACTTC
- | TRBJ2-3 | - | TRBV5-8 | CASSSTVATDTQYF | TGTGCCAGCAGCTCGACAGTAGCCACAGATACGCAGTATTTT
- | TRBJ2-1 | - | TRBV18 | CASSPRPLSGYNEQFF | TGTGCCAGCTCACCCAGACCCCTTTCGGGCTACAATGAGCAGTTCTTC
- | TRBJ2-3 | TRBD1 | TRBV10-3 | CAISPHTGQSTDTQYF | TGTGCCATCAGTCCTCATACGGGACAGAGCACAGATACGCAGTATTTT
- | TRBJ1-2 | - | TRBV5-8 | CASSLQAPNYGYTF | TGTGCCAGCAGTTTGCAGGCACCGAACTATGGCTACACCTTC
- | TRBJ2-1 | - | TRBV21-1 | CASSKVWGPQTSSYNEQFF | TGTGCCAGCAGCAAAGTATGGGGACCGCAGACTAGCTCCTACAATGAGCAGTTCTTC
- | TRBJ2-7 | TRBD2 | TRBV4-3 | CASSQGLAGDVYEQYF | TGCGCCAGCAGCCAAGGACTAGCGGGAGATGTATACGAGCAGTACTTC
- | TRBJ1-6 | - | TRBV15 | CATGVWGGSPLHF | TGTGCCACGGGTGTCTGGGGCGGTTCACCCCTCCACTTT
few | TRBJ1-5 | - | TRBV18 | CASSVSNQPQHF | TGTGCCAGCTCAGTGTCAAATCAGCCCCAGCATTTT
- | TRBJ1-4 | - | TRBV25-1 | CASSKQGGEKLFF | TGTGCCAGCAGTAAACAGGGTGGGGAAAAACTGTTTTTT
once | TRBJ1-6 | - | TRBV5-1 | CASSLAVGGHSPLHF | TGCGCCAGCAGCTTGGCCGTTGGGGGCCATTCACCCCTCCACTTT
once | TRBJ1-4 | - | TRBV18 | CASSPQDRNEKLFF | TGTGCCAGCTCACCACAGGACAGAAATGAAAAACTGTTTTTT
- | TRBJ2-1 | TRBD2 | TRBV10-3 | CAISKASGSEQFF | TGTGCCATCAGTAAGGCTAGCGGGAGTGAGCAGTTCTTC
- | TRBJ1-2 | TRBD1 | TRBV18 | CASSPQGARQNGYTF | TGTGCCAGCTCACCACAGGGGGCAAGGCAAAATGGCTACACCTTC
- | TRBJ2-5 | TRBD1 | TRBV9 | CASSVWTGGWETQYF | TGTGCCAGCAGCGTTTGGACAGGGGGCTGGGAGACCCAGTACTTC
- | TRBJ2-7 | - | TRBV7-5 | CASSLSLYEQYF | TGTGCCAGCAGCTTAAGCCTCTACGAGCAGTACTTC
- | TRBJ2-3 | TRBD2 | TRBV4-3 | CASSQERTSGGTDTQYF | TGCGCCAGCAGCCAAGAAAGGACTAGCGGGGGCACAGATACGCAGTATTTT
once | TRBJ1-5 | - | TRBV19 | CASSIGHRVGNQPQHF | TGTGCCAGTAGTATAGGTCACAGGGTGGGCAATCAGCCCCAGCATTTT
- | TRBJ2-1 | TRBD1 | TRBV4-1 | CASSQYRQGPYNEQFF | TGCGCCAGCAGCCAATATCGACAGGGCCCCTACAATGAGCAGTTCTTC
- | TRBJ2-5 | TRBD1 | TRBV7-8 | CASSLDRGETQYF | TGTGCCAGCAGCTTGGACAGGGGAGAGACCCAGTACTTC
- | TRBJ2-7 | - | TRBV27 | CASRRGGPYEQYF | TGTGCCAGCAGGAGAGGGGGTCCCTACGAGCAGTACTTC